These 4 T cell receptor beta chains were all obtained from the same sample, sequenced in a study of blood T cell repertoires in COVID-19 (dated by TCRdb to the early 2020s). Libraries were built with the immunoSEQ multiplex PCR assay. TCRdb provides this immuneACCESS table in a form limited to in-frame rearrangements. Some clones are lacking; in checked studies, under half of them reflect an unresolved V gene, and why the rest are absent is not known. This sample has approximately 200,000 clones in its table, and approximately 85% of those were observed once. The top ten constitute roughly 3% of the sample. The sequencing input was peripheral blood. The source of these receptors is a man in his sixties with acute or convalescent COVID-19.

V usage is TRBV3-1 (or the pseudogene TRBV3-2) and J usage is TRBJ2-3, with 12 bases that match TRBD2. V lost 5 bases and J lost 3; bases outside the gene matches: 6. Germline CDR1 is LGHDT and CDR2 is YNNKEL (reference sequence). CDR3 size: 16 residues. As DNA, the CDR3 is TGTGCCAGCAGCACGGGACTAGCGGGTTATACAGATACGCAGTATTTT. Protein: CASSTGLAGYTDTQYF.

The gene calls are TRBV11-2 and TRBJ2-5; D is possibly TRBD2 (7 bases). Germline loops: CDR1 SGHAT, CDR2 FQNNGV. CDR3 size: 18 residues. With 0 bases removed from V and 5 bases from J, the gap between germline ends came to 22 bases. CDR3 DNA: TGTGCCAGCAGCTTAGACTCGCTATCGTTGGGGGGGCTGGAGACCCAGTACTTC. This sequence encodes CASSLDSLSLGGLETQYF.

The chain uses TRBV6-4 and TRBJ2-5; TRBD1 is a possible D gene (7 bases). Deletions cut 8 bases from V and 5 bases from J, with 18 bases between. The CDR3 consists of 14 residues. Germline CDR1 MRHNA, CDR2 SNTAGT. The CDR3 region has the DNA TGTGCCAGCGGCGCGCAGGGGGGCGGGGAGACCCAGTACTTC. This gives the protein CASGAQGGGETQYF.

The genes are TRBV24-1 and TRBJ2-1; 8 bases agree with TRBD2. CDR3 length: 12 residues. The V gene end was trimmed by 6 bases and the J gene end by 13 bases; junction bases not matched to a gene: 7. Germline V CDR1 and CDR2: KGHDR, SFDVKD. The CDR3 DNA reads TGTGCCACCAGTCCCTCGGCGGGAGGCCAGTTCTTC. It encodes CATSPSAGGQFF.